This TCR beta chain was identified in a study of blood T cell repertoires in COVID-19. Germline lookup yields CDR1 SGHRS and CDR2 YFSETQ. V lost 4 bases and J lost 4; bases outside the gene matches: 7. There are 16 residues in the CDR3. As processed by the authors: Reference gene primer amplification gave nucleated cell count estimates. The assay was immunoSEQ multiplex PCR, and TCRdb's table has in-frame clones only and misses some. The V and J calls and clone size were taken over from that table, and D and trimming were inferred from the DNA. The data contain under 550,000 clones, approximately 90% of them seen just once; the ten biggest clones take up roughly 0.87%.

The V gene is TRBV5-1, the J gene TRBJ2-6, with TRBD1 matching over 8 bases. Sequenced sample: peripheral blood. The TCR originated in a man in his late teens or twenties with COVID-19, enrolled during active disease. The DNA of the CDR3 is TGCGCCAGCAGCGACGGACAGGGTTCGGGGGCCAACGTCCTGACTTTC. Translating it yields CASSDGQGSGANVLTF.